A single sample is the source of the 27 T cell receptor beta chains below, sequenced in a study of Tregs in tolerant kidney transplant recipients. Libraries were prepared by immunoSEQ multiplex PCR; TCRdb keeps only in-frame clonotypes and omits some of them. There are about 83,000 clones in the sample; more than 95% occur only once, and around 0.58% lies in the top ten. The specimen comprised CD4+ T cells from blood, sampled before the transplant. These receptors were collected from a human donor who received a combined kidney and bone marrow transplant.

The V and J genes are TRBV4-2 and TRBJ2-1, with 8 bases fitting TRBD2. The CDR3 has 16 amino acids. CDR1 and CDR2 from the germline V gene are LGHNA and YNFKEQ. V shed 0 bases, J shed 7 bases, and the junction held 8 bases outside the gene matches. CDR3 sequence reads: CASSQDQSGGENEQFF. The CDR3 DNA sequence: TGTGCCAGCAGCCAAGACCAAAGCGGGGGTGAAAATGAGCAGTTCTTC.

This clone appeared once. V is TRBV6-1 and J is TRBJ1-2; TRBD1 matches at 7 bases. Trimming took 6 bases from V and 2 from J; bases not matched to a gene: 6. The V gene's germline CDR1 is MNHNS and CDR2 SASEGT. The CDR3 has 14 residues. This chain's CDR3 is CASRFKQGNYGYTF. The CDR3, as DNA: TGTGCCAGCAGATTTAAACAGGGGAACTATGGCTACACCTTC.

The V and J genes are TRBV30 and TRBJ2-7, with TRBD2 matching over 10 bases. With V trimmed by 7 bases and J by 5 bases, 8 bases remained unmatched. The CDR3 runs 13 residues. CDR1 GTSNPN and CDR2 SVGIG come from the germline V gene (reference sequence). The chain's CDR3 is CASVLAGVDEQYF. Here the CDR3 DNA reads TGTGCCTCCGTCCTAGCGGGAGTTGACGAGCAGTACTTC.

CDR3 in amino acids: CAWRGQGAGNTEAFF. In DNA form, the CDR3 reads TGTGCCTGGAGGGGGCAGGGGGCTGGGAACACTGAAGCTTTCTTT. The chain carries TRBV30 and TRBJ1-1; 8 bases match TRBD1. Trimming at V came to 3 bases and at J to 1 base, leaving 7 bases not matched to a gene. Per germline, CDR1 GTSNPN and CDR2 SVGIG (reference sequence). The length of the CDR3 is 15 residues.

This chain uses TRBV30 with TRBJ2-3; 10 positions match TRBD2. The CDR3 has 15 amino acids. J lost 4 bases, V lost 0 bases, and 4 bases had no gene match. Germline CDR1 GTSNPN, CDR2 SVGIG (reference sequence). Here the CDR3 reads CAWSVSGRGPDTQYF. CDR3 DNA sequence: TGTGCCTGGAGTGTGAGCGGGAGGGGCCCAGATACGCAGTATTTT.

V gene TRBV15 combines with J gene TRBJ1-1; TRBD1 is a possible D gene (5 bases). The CDR3 consists of 13 residues. Trimming stripped 4 bases from V and 11 bases from J, with 17 bases between. In germline, CDR1 is LNHNV, CDR2 YYDKDF (reference sequence). Here the CDR3 reads CATSNPDGRGAFF. As DNA, the CDR3 is TGTGCCACCAGCAACCCGGACGGGCGGGGGGCTTTCTTT. Full variable domain (remainder filled in from reference TRBV15 and TRBJ1-1): DAMVIQNPRYQVTQFGKPVTLSCSQTLNHNVMYWYQQKSSQAPKLLFHYYDKDFNNEADTPDNFQSRRPNTSFCFLDIRSPGLGDTAMYLCATSNPDGRGAFFGQGTRLTVV.

The chain couples TRBV6-1 to TRBJ1-2; D not resolved. V lost 1 base and J 2 bases, leaving 8 bases between the germline ends. The CDR3 sequence is 14 residues long. CDR1 and CDR2 from the germline V gene are MNHNS and SASEGT. CDR3 protein: CASSEVVGNYGYTF. CDR3 DNA: TGTGCCAGCAGTGAAGTAGTCGGGAACTATGGCTACACCTTC.

The chain combines TRBV6-4 with TRBJ2-1, with 10 positions matching TRBD2. This CDR3 region has 15 residues. Trimming at V came to 0 bases and at J to 6 bases, leaving 2 bases not matched to a gene. CDR1 and CDR2 from the germline V gene are MRHNA and SNTAGT. In DNA, the CDR3 is TGTGCCAGCAGTGACTCGTCTAGCGGGAGCAATGAGCAGTTCTTC. Amino acid sequence: CASSDSSSGSNEQFF.

The CDR3 sequence is CASSLDGGASYNEQFF. In nucleotides, the CDR3 is TGTGCCAGCAGCTTAGACGGGGGGGCATCTTACAATGAGCAGTTCTTC. The rearrangement joins TRBV11-2 to TRBJ2-1, with 8 positions matching TRBD2. V shed 0 bases and J 4 bases; nucleotides not matched to a gene: 5. CDR3 size: 16 residues. CDR1 is SGHAT and CDR2 is FQNNGV in the germline V gene.

The gene calls are TRBV7-3 and TRBJ2-1; 8 nucleotides align to TRBD2. The CDR3 is made up of 12 amino acids. CDR1 and CDR2 from the germline V gene are SGHTA and FQGTGA. J gave up 14 bases and V 5 bases, and 8 bases lay outside the gene matches. CDR3 region: CASSVSGTSKFF. The CDR3 DNA reads TGTGCCAGCAGCGTCTCCGGGACTAGTAAGTTCTTC.

This clone was detected once. This chain uses TRBV7-9 with TRBJ2-6, with 9 bases lining up with TRBD1. The junction had 8 bases not matched to a gene; V was cut back by 5 bases and J by 3 bases. This CDR3 comprises 17 residues. The germline CDR1 and CDR2 sequences are SEHNR and FQNEAQ (reference sequence). CDR3 residues: CASSRGQGLLGANVLTF. In DNA form, the CDR3 reads TGTGCCAGCAGCAGGGGACAGGGACTTCTTGGGGCCAACGTCCTGACTTTC.

This rearrangement joins TRBV7-2 to TRBJ2-5; no reliable D call. The CDR3 length is 15 residues. The V gene's germline CDR1 is SGHTA and CDR2 FQGNSA. The V and J ends lost 5 bases and 5 bases respectively, with 18 bases between them. As DNA, the CDR3 is TGTGCCAGCAGCAAACTCCAGACCTGGAGCGAGACCCAGTACTTC. Its protein is CASSKLQTWSETQYF.

V gene TRBV28 combines with J gene TRBJ2-7, with 10 bases aligning to TRBD2. The CDR3 length is 18 residues. The germline V gene has CDR1 MDHEN and CDR2 SYDVKM. The J segment lost 2 bases and the V segment lost 5 bases, leaving 15 bases of the junction unmatched. The CDR3, as DNA: TGTGCCAGCAGTCCCGTCGGGTTTAGCGGGGGGACCCCCTACGAGCAGTACTTC. It is translated as CASSPVGFSGGTPYEQYF.

The V and J genes are TRBV7-9 and TRBJ1-3; TRBD1 aligns across 10 bases. This CDR3 comprises 17 residues. Germline CDR1 SEHNR, CDR2 FQNEAQ (reference sequence). With V trimmed by 1 base and J by 3 bases, 6 bases remained unmatched. CDR3 region: CASSLGTGGTRGNTIYF. DNA of the CDR3: TGTGCCAGCAGCTTAGGGACAGGGGGTACTCGTGGAAACACCATATATTTT.

The rearrangement joins TRBV7-9 to TRBJ2-2; D is perhaps TRBD1 (6 bases). Trimming left V 6 bases short and J 4 bases short, with 9 bases between. This CDR3 comprises 13 residues. CDR1 is SEHNR and CDR2 is FQNEAQ in the germline V gene (reference sequence). The DNA of the CDR3 is TGTGCCAGCAGAACAGGGTTCACCGGGGAGCTGTTTTTT. Encoded protein: CASRTGFTGELFF.

This clone has a single count. The chain recombines TRBV19 with TRBJ2-7; D is unresolved. Germline V gene sequence: CDR1 LNHDA, CDR2 SQIVND (reference sequence). This CDR3 spans 15 amino acids. V dropped 2 bases and J dropped 2 bases, with 13 bases sitting between them. The CDR3 here is CASSISTPPAYEQYF. The CDR3 DNA sequence: TGTGCCAGTAGTATATCTACCCCACCGGCCTACGAGCAGTACTTC.

The rearrangement uses TRBV5-1 and TRBJ2-3; 16 bases align to TRBD2. The V and J ends lost 4 bases and 1 base, in that order; junction bases with no gene match: 6. Germline lookup yields CDR1 SGHRS and CDR2 YFSETQ. This CDR3 spans 18 amino acids. CDR3 in amino acids: CASSLGTSGGAGTDTQYF. CDR3 bases: TGCGCCAGCAGCCTAGGGACTAGCGGGGGGGCCGGCACAGATACGCAGTATTTT. Based on the CDR3 plus reference TRBV5-1 and TRBJ2-3, the full variable domain is KAGVTQTPRYLIKTRGQQVTLSCSPISGHRSVSWYQQTPGQGLQFLFEYFSETQRNKGNFPGRFSGRQFSNSRSEMNVSTLELGDSALYLCASSLGTSGGAGTDTQYFGPGTRLTVL.

The chain couples TRBV4-2 to TRBJ2-7, with D perhaps TRBD2 (5 bases). The CDR3 loop spans 14 amino acids. Trimming cost V 2 bases and J 0 bases, with 8 bases left between them. CDR1 is LGHNA, CDR2 YNFKEQ, per germline. DNA of the CDR3: TGTGCCAGCAGCCAACGCCGGGGCTCCTACGAGCAGTACTTC. Translation gives CASSQRRGSYEQYF.

V usage is TRBV4-3 and J usage is TRBJ2-2, with D possibly TRBD1 on 5 matching bases. Germline values: CDR1 LGHNA, CDR2 YSLEER. The CDR3 length is 16 residues. V was clipped by 1 base and J by 1 base, with 10 bases between them. The CDR3 loop reads CASSQGLTENTGELFF. Written as DNA, the CDR3 is TGCGCCAGCAGCCAAGGGCTGACAGAGAACACCGGGGAGCTGTTTTTT.

The chain employs TRBV23-1 and TRBJ1-4, with 8 bases lining up with TRBD1. TRBV23-1 is known as an ORF, though its function is uncertain. The CDR3 length is 15 residues. With 4 bases clipped from V and 8 bases from J, the junction kept 9 bases outside the gene matches. In DNA form, the CDR3 reads TGCGCCAGCAGTCTCGGACAGGGAGTTGTGGAAAAACTGTTTTTT. Its translation: CASSLGQGVVEKLFF.

The chain employs TRBV5-4 and TRBJ2-1; possibly TRBD2 for D (5 bases). The V and J ends lost 1 base and 9 bases respectively, with 17 bases between them. The CDR3 has 15 residues. Germline V gene lookup returns CDR1 SGHNT and CDR2 YYREEE (reference sequence). The CDR3 reads CASSLLGPIAGEQFF. DNA for the CDR3: TGTGCCAGCAGCTTGCTGGGTCCTATCGCGGGTGAGCAGTTCTTC.

This chain joins TRBV27 and TRBJ2-5; a possible D gene is TRBD1 (6 bases). Between the trimmed V and J ends, which lost 3 bases and 2 bases, there was a span of 10 bases. The CDR3 runs 14 residues. The germline V gene has CDR1 MNHEY and CDR2 SMNVEV (reference sequence). CDR3 bases: TGTGCCAGCAGTTTGCAGGGGAATCAAGAGACCCAGTACTTC. Translating gives CASSLQGNQETQYF.

The chain recombines TRBV27 with TRBJ1-5; unclear D gene. Germline loops: CDR1 MNHEY, CDR2 SMNVEV (reference sequence). This CDR3 is 15 amino acids long. Trimming cost V 1 base and J 2 bases, with 9 bases left between them. DNA for the CDR3: TGTGCCAGCAGTTTATGGGCTACAGGCAATCAGCCCCAGCATTTT. This codes for CASSLWATGNQPQHF.

J is TRBJ1-6 and V is TRBV7-9, with D hard to call. The CDR3 length is 14 residues. Germline V CDR1 and CDR2: SEHNR, FQNEAQ (reference sequence). V was cut by 2 bases and J by 8 bases, with 10 bases left in between. CDR3: CASSLTDGYSPLHF. Written as DNA, the CDR3 is TGTGCCAGCAGCTTAACAGATGGATATTCACCCCTCCACTTT.

This chain links TRBV20-1 with TRBJ2-7; TRBD2 matches 7 bases. Looked up from germline, CDR1 is DFQATT and CDR2 is SNEGSKA (reference sequence). CDR3 size: 11 residues. Trimming cost V 5 bases and J 6 bases; bases outside gene matches: 4. CDR3 residues: CSAGGGSEQYF. CDR3 coding DNA: TGCAGTGCTGGGGGGGGAAGCGAGCAGTACTTC.

The V and J genes are TRBV4-2 and TRBJ2-7; D gene ambiguous. The CDR3 runs to 14 residues. CDR1 is LGHNA, CDR2 YNFKEQ, per germline. Trimming pared 0 bases from V and 2 bases from J, leaving 8 bases between. The chain's CDR3 is CASSQEHRAYEQYF. In nucleotides, the CDR3 is TGTGCCAGCAGCCAAGAGCACAGAGCCTACGAGCAGTACTTC.

This rearrangement joins TRBV2 to TRBJ1-2; 8 bases align to TRBD1. The trim removed 6 bases at V and 5 bases at J, leaving 8 bases unmatched. Germline CDR1 reads SNHLY; CDR2 reads FYNNEI. This CDR3 spans 14 amino acids. In DNA, the CDR3 is TGTGCCAGCAGAGTCCAGGGGGCGCGATATGGCTACACCTTC. Protein product: CASRVQGARYGYTF.